This paragraph covers one T cell receptor beta chain sequence. This clonotype occurred a few times. Its antigen specificity is not known. The sample holds no much larger clone one base away, and base qualities are not on file. A patient counted as having stable Graves' hyperthyroidism if no progression to ophthalmopathy occurred over 18 months of follow-up. The hyperthyroidism patients were between 18 and 65 years old and newly diagnosed, with a disease duration of less than 2 months. Any patient with an uncontrolled infection, another autoimmune disease, pregnancy or lactation was excluded. Diagnoses were established on the basis of clinical symptoms, serum thyroxine and TRAb, thyroid ultrasound, and orbital computed tomography. Ficoll-Paque density gradient centrifugation was used to isolate PBMCs from 10 ml of fresh peripheral blood. Total RNA was extracted using Trizol reagent, and RNA quality was assessed on an Agilent 2100 Bioanalyzer.

This sample is part of a study of T cells in Graves' hyperthyroidism and ophthalmopathy (dated by TCRdb to the late 2010s). In the study overall: Peripheral blood samples were taken at the time of initial diagnosis, prior to any treatment. TCR V-J signatures able to tell the groups apart were searched for in a discovery cohort of some 97 patients, of whom approximately 40 had Graves' ophthalmopathy and about 55 had stable Graves' hyperthyroidism. Prospective prediction of ophthalmopathy was tested in an independent validation cohort consisting of 18 hyperthyroidism patients and more than 15 patients who later progressed to ophthalmopathy. The approximately 90 discovery patients were divided at random into training and test sets in a 7:3 ratio. Thyroid tissue and blood T-cell repertoires from roughly 6 Graves' hyperthyroidism patients were also compared in the study. After blood sampling, hyperthyroidism patients were treated with methimazole at a starting dose of 30 mg daily, and ophthalmopathy patients were treated with high-dose intravenous methylprednisolone. The paper describes TCR Vbeta CDR3 sequencing of around 140 peripheral blood samples, made up of approximately 40 ophthalmopathy patients, 70 to 75 hyperthyroidism patients and 17 progressor patients.

The TCR beta CDR3 regions were amplified from the RNA transcripts. A first-round RT-PCR of the TCR CDR3 used the HTBI primer set with the Qiagen OneStep RT-PCR kit. A second multiplex PCR round built the libraries, followed by size selection and purification. Sequencing of the libraries was done on an Illumina HiSeq2000 using paired-end 100 bp reads. The original methods were these. SOAPnuke was used to process the raw data, with reads discarded if the reads contained adapters or uncalled bases, had a mean Phred below 15, or lacked an exact constant-primer or identifier match. COPE v1.2.5 was used to merge high-quality paired reads, and clonotypes were defined as unique nucleotide sequences. Clonotypes were aligned to IMGT TRBV, TRBD and TRBJ reference segments using MiTCR v1.1. Only V-J combinations with frequency above 0.0001, covering 99% to 99.2% of repertoires, were analysed. A TCS score was defined as the ratio of F50 (clonal expansion) to E x V (chaos), with BLOSUM62-based TCRdist applied between CDR3 peptides within each V-J. Welch's t-statistics and random forest reduced 500 to 650 V-J features to 10 to 15, which were used in a naive Bayes classifier (R e1071). TCRdb reran the public reads through fastp at Q25 and MiXCR, keeping productive beta chains. Merged by CDR3 protein, the rows form single entries marked with the most common genes and DNA. TCRdb's processing, not the study's, gives the V and J calls here. Present in this sample are 300,000 to 350,000 distinct CDR3 sequences, more than 11% of which were seen just once. Around 23% of the sample lies in the top ten.

Findings and caveats that apply to the study as a whole: A 13 V-J signature model separated ophthalmopathy from stable hyperthyroidism, with about 90% sensitivity and around 84% specificity in cross-validation and 80%/75% in testing. Most expanded thyroid clonotypes (frequency above 0.001) were also detected in blood, suggesting blood repertoires may reflect thyroid immune responses. In validation, the model predicted progression to ophthalmopathy a median of about 6.8 months before onset, with around 70% sensitivity and just under 75% specificity. Sample size was not statistically predetermined, and investigators were not blinded to group allocation.

CDR1 and CDR2 are read off the germline V gene as SGHTA and FQGNSA. Compared with germline, V lacks 5 bases and J lacks 5 bases; bases without a gene match: 7. From cysteine to phenylalanine, the CDR3 is 16 amino acids long. This entry keeps only the CDR3 DNA: 48 bases, framed from base 1. The chain is made from TRBV7-2 and TRBJ2-1, with 12 junctional bases fitting TRBD2. Input material: blood. The receptor was isolated from a woman aged 30 to 39 with Graves' hyperthyroidism. The DNA is as follows: TGTGCCAGCAGCCAACGGACTAGCGGGAACAACAATGAGCAGTTCTTC. This sequence encodes CASSQRTSGNNNEQFF.